The 32 T cell receptor beta chains below all came from one sample that was sequenced in a study of shared clonotypes between healthy human individuals. TCRdb's copy holds only in-frame clones and misses some; the assay was immunoSEQ multiplex PCR. This sample has some 240,000 clones, with approximately 70% found just once. Sample: memory CD4+ T cells sorted from blood. As for subset: CD45RA-negative fraction. The source is a young man in good health.

This chain links TRBV29-1 with TRBJ2-7, with D tentatively TRBD2 (6 bases). The V and J ends lost 6 bases and 3 bases respectively, with 18 bases between them. The germline V gene has CDR1 SQVTM and CDR2 ANQGSEA. The CDR3 is made up of 14 amino acids. The CDR3 loop reads CSVAWDFSGYEQYF. The CDR3, as DNA: TGCAGCGTCGCGTGGGACTTCAGCGGCTACGAGCAGTACTTC.

This clone was detected many times. The same CDR3 also results from other DNA sequences found in this sample. The chain has TRBV27 and TRBJ1-5; 11 bases are shared with TRBD1. The CDR3 covers 13 residues. V was pared by 5 bases and J by 6 bases, with 0 bases of the junction left unmatched. Per the germline V gene, CDR1 is MNHEY and CDR2 is SMNVEV (reference sequence). The CDR3 region has the DNA TGTGCCAGCAGTGGGACAGGGGGTCAGCCCCAGCATTTT. Its protein is CASSGTGGQPQHF.

The rearrangement uses TRBV7-6 and TRBJ2-5; D is undetermined. The CDR3 runs to 13 residues. CDR1 is SGHVS, CDR2 FNYEAQ, per germline. Trimming took off 4 bases at V and 5 bases at J, with 11 bases between the two ends. This chain's CDR3 is CASSSTLRETQYF. The CDR3 DNA follows: TGTGCCAGCAGCTCGACACTGAGGGAGACCCAGTACTTC.

A few counts support this clone. The V and J genes are TRBV15 and TRBJ2-7, with 13 bases that match TRBD2. CDR1 is LNHNV and CDR2 is YYDKDF in the germline V gene (reference sequence). J was trimmed by 2 bases and V by 1 base; bases with no gene match: 5. The CDR3 has 17 residues. The CDR3, as DNA: TGTGCCACCAGCAGAGGGACTAGCGGGAGTTTTGCCTACGAGCAGTACTTC. It translates to CATSRGTSGSFAYEQYF. Together with reference TRBV15 and TRBJ2-7, the CDR3 gives the full variable domain: DAMVIQNPRYQVTQFGKPVTLSCSQTLNHNVMYWYQQKSSQAPKLLFHYYDKDFNNEADTPDNFQSRRPNTSFCFLDIRSPGLGDTAMYLCATSRGTSGSFAYEQYFGPGTRLTVT.

V and J are TRBV6-6 and TRBJ1-5; D unclear. CDR3 length equals 16 residues. Germline assignment: CDR1 MNHNY and CDR2 SVGAGI (reference sequence). Trimming shortened V by 0 bases and J by 7 bases, and 16 bases separated the two germline ends. The chain's CDR3 is CASSYSGSPGAQPQHF. DNA for the CDR3: TGTGCCAGCAGTTACTCTGGTTCGCCGGGCGCCCAGCCCCAGCATTTT.

Of note for this clone: The same CDR3 arises from other DNA sequences in this sample as well. The chain links TRBV19 to TRBJ1-1; no definite D call. The CDR3 contains 13 residues. V shed 1 base and J shed 1 base, with 4 bases lying between them. Per germline, CDR1 LNHDA and CDR2 SQIVND (reference sequence). CDR3 sequence reads: CASSIGQNTEAFF. In DNA, the CDR3 is TGTGCCAGTAGTATAGGACAGAACACTGAAGCTTTCTTT.

Points on this clone: Other DNA sequences of this sample code for an identical CDR3. The V call is TRBV28, the J call TRBJ2-7; TRBD1 agrees at 8 bases. CDR3 length: 15 amino acids. CDR1 is MDHEN and CDR2 is SYDVKM in the germline V gene. The trim removed 3 bases at V and 0 bases at J, leaving 4 bases unmatched. CDR3 coding DNA: TGTGCCAGCAGTTTCTCCGGGACAGGCTCCTACGAGCAGTACTTC. This encodes CASSFSGTGSYEQYF.

This sequence joins TRBV7-9 and TRBJ2-3; 9 bases map to TRBD1. CDR1 and CDR2 from the germline V gene are SEHNR and FQNEAQ (reference sequence). Trimming at V came to 3 bases and at J to 2 bases, leaving 6 bases not matched to a gene. CDR3 length: 16 residues. CDR3 DNA sequence: TGTGCCAGCAGCTTGGGGACAGGGCCCCTCACAGATACGCAGTATTTT. Its translation: CASSLGTGPLTDTQYF.

The table lists this clone with a few counts. The chain combines TRBV9 with TRBJ2-5; 14 positions match TRBD2. V lost 4 bases, J lost 2 bases, and 4 bases stayed unmatched. From germline, CDR1 is SGDLS and CDR2 YYNGEE. The length of the CDR3 is 16 residues. The CDR3 sequence: CASSPGLAGAQETQYF. The DNA of the CDR3 is TGTGCCAGCAGCCCGGGACTAGCGGGGGCACAAGAGACCCAGTACTTC.

V gene TRBV10-3 combines with J gene TRBJ1-3; D is undetermined. Germline loops: CDR1 ENHRY, CDR2 SYGVKD. The V end was cut by 0 bases, the J end by 0 bases, with 6 bases between. The CDR3 extends over 15 amino acids. This CDR3 reads CAISESSASGNTIYF. In nucleotides, the CDR3 is TGTGCCATCAGTGAGTCGTCCGCCTCTGGAAACACCATATATTTT.

For the CDR3, the DNA is TGCGCCAGCAGCTTGGCAGGGGTAAGGGACTATGGCTACACCTTC. Protein sequence: CASSLAGVRDYGYTF. The chain has TRBV5-1 and TRBJ1-2; weak D call: TRBD1 (6 bases). With 0 bases removed from V and 3 bases from J, the gap between germline ends came to 12 bases. Germline loops: CDR1 SGHRS, CDR2 YFSETQ. The CDR3 runs to 15 residues.

The chain employs TRBV25-1 and TRBJ2-1; 7 bases are shared with TRBD2. The V gene's germline CDR1 is MGHDK and CDR2 SYGVNS. The V gene end was trimmed by 3 bases and the J gene end by 10 bases; junction bases not matched to a gene: 3. The CDR3 runs to 12 residues. CDR3 nucleotides: TGTGCCAGCAGTGATAGGGAGGGGGAGCAGTTCTTC. Amino acid sequence: CASSDREGEQFF.

There are a few counts of this clone. Here the CDR3 reads CASSRDHSYNEQFF. The CDR3 bases are TGTGCCAGCAGCCGGGACCACTCCTACAATGAGCAGTTCTTC. The V and J genes are TRBV7-2 and TRBJ2-1, with D perhaps assigned TRBD1 or TRBD2 (5 bases each). The germline gives CDR1 SGHTA, CDR2 FQGNSA. CDR3 size: 14 residues. V was clipped by 5 bases and J by 0 bases, with 8 bases between them.

This rearrangement joins TRBV9 to TRBJ2-7, with D hard to call. CDR3 size: 14 residues. Trimming took off 3 bases at V and 3 bases at J, with 13 bases between the two ends. In germline, CDR1 is SGDLS, CDR2 YYNGEE. CDR3 DNA: TGTGCCAGCAGCGGAGGCATAGACAACTACGAGCAGTACTTC. Translated: CASSGGIDNYEQYF.

The rearrangement uses TRBV4-1 and TRBJ1-1, with 9 bases aligning to TRBD1. Germline lookup yields CDR1 MGHRA and CDR2 YSYEKL. Trimming took 6 bases from V and 7 from J; bases not matched to a gene: 12. The CDR3 loop spans 15 amino acids. The CDR3 DNA is TGCGCCAGCAGTCTTTTACAGGGGGCGCGGGGTGAAGCTTTCTTT. This codes for CASSLLQGARGEAFF.

The chain carries TRBV4-1 and TRBJ2-4; 7 nucleotides line up with TRBD2. The germline gives CDR1 MGHRA, CDR2 YSYEKL. The CDR3 is made up of 16 amino acids. V dropped 0 bases and J dropped 2; count of bases not matched to a gene: 4. CDR3 residues: CASSQELGLPKNIQYF. In DNA form, the CDR3 reads TGCGCCAGCAGCCAAGAGCTGGGACTACCCAAAAACATTCAGTACTTC.

This clone was observed a few times. V is TRBV28 and J is TRBJ2-1; 10 bases line up with TRBD2. J lost 10 bases, V lost 3 bases, and 6 bases had no gene match. The CDR3 runs 14 residues. Germline V gene lookup returns CDR1 MDHEN and CDR2 SYDVKM. The CDR3: CASSFLAGVIEQFF. CDR3 DNA: TGTGCCAGCAGTTTTCTAGCGGGAGTTATCGAGCAGTTCTTC.

This clone appeared a single time. The gene calls are TRBV5-4 and TRBJ2-3; 8 positions agree with TRBD2. Germline V gene sequence: CDR1 SGHNT, CDR2 YYREEE (reference sequence). The CDR3 length is 17 residues. The ends lost 0 bases at V and 5 bases at J; junction bases unmatched: 11. In DNA, the CDR3 is TGTGCCAGCAGCTTGGCCCTAAGCGGGAGCAGTGAAGATACGCAGTATTTT. The encoded protein is CASSLALSGSSEDTQYF.

The V gene is TRBV19, the J gene TRBJ2-4; D gene uncertain. The CDR3 has 14 amino acids. V was clipped by 6 bases and J by 0 bases, with 9 bases between them. The V gene's germline CDR1 is LNHDA and CDR2 SQIVND (reference sequence). CDR3 in DNA: TGTGCCAGTAGAGAATTAGTAGCCAAAAACATTCAGTACTTC. Amino acid sequence: CASRELVAKNIQYF.

This clone was detected a few times. The chain carries TRBV5-1 and TRBJ2-5, with D unresolved. The CDR3 is 15 amino acids. Trimming stripped 0 bases from V and 5 bases from J, with 14 bases between. Germline V gene sequence: CDR1 SGHRS, CDR2 YFSETQ. The CDR3 sequence: CASSLEGLRFETQYF. The CDR3 region has the DNA TGCGCCAGCAGCTTGGAGGGTCTTCGGTTTGAGACCCAGTACTTC.

This chain uses TRBV27 with TRBJ2-2; perhaps TRBD1 as D (5 bases). The V gene's germline CDR1 is MNHEY and CDR2 SMNVEV (reference sequence). The CDR3 loop spans 13 amino acids. V dropped 6 bases and J dropped 1 base, with 6 bases sitting between them. The CDR3 DNA reads as TGTGCCAGCAGGGACATGAACACCGGGGAGCTGTTTTTT. This gives the protein CASRDMNTGELFF.

The chain carries TRBV5-4 and TRBJ1-1; tentative D call: TRBD1 (5 bases). In germline, CDR1 is SGHNT, CDR2 YYREEE (reference sequence). Trimming shortened V by 4 bases and J by 1 base, and 14 bases separated the two germline ends. The CDR3 length is 15 residues. CDR3 region: CASSVDWGPNTEAFF. The DNA for the CDR3 is TGTGCCAGCAGCGTGGACTGGGGCCCGAACACTGAAGCTTTCTTT.

The chain joins TRBV28 to TRBJ2-7, with TRBD1 identical over 11 bases. Germline V CDR1 and CDR2: MDHEN, SYDVKM. V lost 2 bases and J lost 3; bases outside the gene matches: 6. The CDR3 covers 16 residues. CDR3 nucleotides: TGTGCCAGCAGTTTACGGGACAGGGGGGCTTACTACGAGCAGTACTTC. Its translation: CASSLRDRGAYYEQYF.

This chain connects TRBV5-1 to TRBJ2-7; D unresolved. There are 13 residues in the CDR3. Germline values: CDR1 SGHRS, CDR2 YFSETQ. The V end lost 0 bases, the J end lost 3 bases, and 7 bases lay between the germline ends. CDR3 sequence reads: CASSLGNGYEQYF. The CDR3 bases are TGCGCCAGCAGCTTGGGAAATGGCTACGAGCAGTACTTC.

The chain combines TRBV2 with TRBJ2-2; unclear D gene. Germline CDR1 SNHLY, CDR2 FYNNEI. V was cut by 6 bases and J by 1 base, with 9 bases left in between. The CDR3 totals 14 residues. This chain's CDR3 is CASRTGGNTGELFF. CDR3 bases: TGTGCCAGCAGGACGGGCGGGAACACCGGGGAGCTGTTTTTT.

This chain joins TRBV27 and TRBJ2-1; TRBD2 aligns across 14 bases. The CDR3 has 14 amino acids. The germline V gene encodes CDR1 MNHEY and CDR2 SMNVEV (reference sequence). J lost 6 bases, V lost 7 bases, and 2 bases had no gene match. The CDR3 is CASKGLAGGNEQFF. As DNA, the CDR3 is TGTGCCAGCAAAGGACTAGCGGGGGGCAATGAGCAGTTCTTC.

This chain connects TRBV28 to TRBJ1-1; D unresolved. The CDR3 covers 13 residues. Germline loops: CDR1 MDHEN, CDR2 SYDVKM. Trimming pared 7 bases from V and 0 bases from J, leaving 9 bases between. The CDR3 DNA reads as TGTGCCAGCATGAGTCTCATGAACACTGAAGCTTTCTTT. This encodes CASMSLMNTEAFF.

This clone was found many times. The chain has TRBV7-9 and TRBJ2-1, with D perhaps assigned TRBD1 or TRBD2 (5 bases each). The germline V and J ends were trimmed by 1 base and 8 bases, with 15 bases remaining between them. This CDR3 is 15 amino acids long. The germline V gene encodes CDR1 SEHNR and CDR2 FQNEAQ (reference sequence). The CDR3 sequence is CASSLGGAQVHEQFF. The CDR3 coding sequence is TGTGCCAGCAGCTTAGGAGGGGCGCAAGTCCATGAGCAGTTCTTC. The full variable domain, its missing parts supplied by reference TRBV7-9 and TRBJ2-1, is DTGVSQNPRHKITKRGQNVTFRCDPISEHNRLYWYRQTLGQGPEFLTYFQNEAQLEKSRLLSDRFSAERPKGSFSTLEIQRTEQGDSAMYLCASSLGGAQVHEQFFGPGTRLTVL.

This chain connects TRBV6-5 to TRBJ2-4; 7 nucleotides agree with TRBD2. Trimming took 6 bases from V and 6 from J; bases not matched to a gene: 5. This CDR3 has 13 amino acids. Germline V gives CDR1 MNHEY, CDR2 SVGAGI. DNA for the CDR3: TGTGCCAGCAGAGCAACTAGCGCAAACATTCAGTACTTC. Protein: CASRATSANIQYF.

The rearrangement joins TRBV7-6 to TRBJ2-1, with TRBD2 matching 8 bases. J gave up 8 bases and V 5 bases, and 14 bases lay outside the gene matches. Germline V CDR1 and CDR2: SGHVS, FNYEAQ. The CDR3 has 16 amino acids. The CDR3 reads CASSIYSGSRVYEQFF. CDR3 DNA: TGTGCCAGCAGCATCTACAGCGGGAGTCGAGTATATGAGCAGTTCTTC.

V is TRBV21-1 and J is TRBJ2-1; the DNA was not used to check the table's D call, TRBD2. TRBV21-1 is an annotated pseudogene. The CDR3 spans 18 residues. CDR3 loop: CASSKDLVRQEGYNEQFF. The DNA for the CDR3 is TGTGCCAGCAGCAAAGATTTGGTTCGGCAGGAGGGCTACAATGAGCAGTTCTTC.

The chain couples TRBV4-1 to TRBJ2-2; possible D gene TRBD2, 5 bases. The V and J ends lost 0 bases and 0 bases respectively, with 11 bases between them. CDR3 length: 17 residues. Looked up from germline, CDR1 is MGHRA and CDR2 is YSYEKL. In nucleotides, the CDR3 is TGCGCCAGCAGCCAAGAACGGGGTTTTGCGAACACCGGGGAGCTGTTTTTT. It specifies CASSQERGFANTGELFF.